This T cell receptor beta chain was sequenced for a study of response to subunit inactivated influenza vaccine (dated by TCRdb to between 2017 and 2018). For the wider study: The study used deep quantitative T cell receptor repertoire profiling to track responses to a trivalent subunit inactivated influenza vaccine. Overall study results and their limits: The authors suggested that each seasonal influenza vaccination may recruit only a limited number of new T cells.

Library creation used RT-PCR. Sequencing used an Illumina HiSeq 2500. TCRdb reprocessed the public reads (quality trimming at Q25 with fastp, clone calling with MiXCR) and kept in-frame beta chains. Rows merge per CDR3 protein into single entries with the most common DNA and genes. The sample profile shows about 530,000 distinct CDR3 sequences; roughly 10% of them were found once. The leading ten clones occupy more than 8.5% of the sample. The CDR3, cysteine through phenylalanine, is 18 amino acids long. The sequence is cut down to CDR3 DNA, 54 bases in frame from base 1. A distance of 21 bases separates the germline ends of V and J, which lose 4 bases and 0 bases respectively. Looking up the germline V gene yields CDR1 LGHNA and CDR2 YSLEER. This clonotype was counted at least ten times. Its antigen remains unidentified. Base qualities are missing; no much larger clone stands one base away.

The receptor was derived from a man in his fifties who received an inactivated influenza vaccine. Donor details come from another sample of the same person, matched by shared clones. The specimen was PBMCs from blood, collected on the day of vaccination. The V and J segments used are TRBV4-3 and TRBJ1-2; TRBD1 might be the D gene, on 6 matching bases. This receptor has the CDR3 CASSPFFTGSTTNYGYTF. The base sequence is TGCGCCAGCAGCCCGTTTTTTACAGGGAGCACTACTAACTATGGCTACACCTTC.